This TCR beta chain originates from a study of cytomegalovirus exposure and HLA in healthy donors. Overall study results and limits: Among donors in an Asian-associated ancestry cluster, a later analysis reportedly found fewer N-insertions than the roughly 670-donor mean. The study reported that TCR beta sequences accurately predicted HLA-A and HLA-B alleles in most subjects.

The germline gives CDR1 MNHNY, CDR2 SVGAGI (reference sequence). The CDR3 length is 14 residues. J lost 8 bases, V lost 2 bases, and 6 bases had no gene match. 60 Vbeta and 13 Jbeta primers were used in PCR. Method: immunoSEQ multiplex PCR; TCRdb's copy keeps in-frame clones and lacks some. Of roughly 190,000 clones in the sample, more than 80% were seen once. About this clone: Its antigen is not known.

This cohort consisted of healthy bone marrow donors. Unrecorded immune exposures were likely, despite nominal health at sampling. Material for sequencing was PBMCs. V and J are TRBV6-6 and TRBJ1-2, with TRBD1 matching over 9 bases. The clonotype originates from a woman aged 50 to 60 in good health and CMV-seropositive. Written as DNA, the CDR3 is TGTGCCAGCAGTTACCGGGACAGGGCAAGCGGCTACACCTTC. This translates into CASSYRDRASGYTF.